This T cell receptor (beta chain) was profiled in a study of identical twins. Details on this clonotype: The antigen is not known.

TCRdb redid the calling of the 5' RACE reads with MiXCR, one entry per CDR3 protein. The sample shows 500,000 to 600,000 distinct CDR3 sequences, roughly 21% of them seen only once. Germline lookup yields CDR1 SGHAT and CDR2 FQNNGV. Trimming took 2 bases from V and 4 from J, leaving 7 bases between them. The CDR3 loop spans 13 amino acids. Study-wide results and limits: A partial confounding effect on zero-insertion analyses could come from invariant MAIT and iNKT cells. With abundant cord blood beta clonotypes, insertions were fewer; memory repertoires showed no such pattern. It was out-of-frame TCR alpha sharing in monozygotic twins that models underestimated.

These sequences were also reported in another study, on T cells expressing NK-cell markers.

The chain links TRBV11-2 to TRBJ2-3; no clear D gene. Sequencing was carried out using CD4+ T cells sorted from blood. The sequence derives from a woman aged 18-30 years in good health. As DNA, the CDR3 is TGTGCCAGCAGCTTAATGGGCCCAGATACGCAGTATTTT. Its protein is CASSLMGPDTQYF.